The text below deals with one T cell receptor (beta chain). The sample comes from a study of human T cells and chemical hapten exposure. It was the library that attached unique molecular identifiers to individual cDNA molecules. TCRdb re-called the RACE reads with MiXCR, one entry per CDR3 protein. Altogether approximately 120,000 distinct CDR3 sequences are present, 9.2% being singletons, with the ten largest covering over 3%. This sample's time point: patch test 2, 6 weeks after DPC sensitization. As for treatment: therapeutic diphenylcyclopropenone sensitization with weekly scalp DPC. CDR3 length equals 12 residues. Germline loops: CDR1 KGHSH, CDR2 LQKENI. Trimming stripped 2 bases from V and 5 bases from J, with 7 bases between.

This specimen consisted of whole blood, obtained in connection with sensitization to the hapten diphenylcyclopropenone (DPC). This clonotype originated in a woman between 40 and 55 years old with alopecia areata. Some clones in this sample may be carry-over from other donors' samples. This chain joins TRBV18 and TRBJ2-7; the D is unclear. The CDR3 protein is CASSPVSNEQYF. The CDR3 DNA reads TGTGCCAGCTCACCAGTCTCGAACGAGCAGTACTTC.